This TCR beta chain emerged from a study of blood T cell repertoires in COVID-19. This clone was observed a few times. Libraries were prepared by immunoSEQ multiplex PCR; TCRdb keeps only in-frame clonotypes and omits some of them. The sample lists 35,000 to 55,000 clones, 85% to 90% occurring once. The sample taken for sequencing was peripheral blood. This TCR was recovered from a human donor in a cohort sampled during active COVID-19.

This CDR3 is CASSQARQAAYEQYF. In nucleotides, the CDR3 is TGTGCCAGCAGCCAAGCCCGACAGGCAGCCTACGAGCAGTACTTC. The rearrangement joins TRBV4-2 to TRBJ2-7, with TRBD1 as a possible D gene (6 bases). CDR1 is LGHNA, CDR2 YNFKEQ, per germline. CDR3 size: 15 residues. Trimming stripped 1 base from V and 2 bases from J, with 12 bases between.